The clone carrying this TCR beta chain has only one observation. Its antigen remains unidentified. The assay was immunoSEQ multiplex PCR, and TCRdb's table has in-frame clones only and misses some. The sample lists 150,000 to 200,000 clones; around 90% were seen once. The CDR3 sequence is 14 residues long. V lost 6 bases and J lost 0, with 9 bases in between. Germline V gene sequence: CDR1 MNHEY, CDR2 SVGAGI. This specimen comes from a study of T cell responses to AZD1222 COVID-19 vaccine. General observations from the study: The study found vaccine-associated CD4 TCRs spanning spike, dominant at 160-218 and 743-854.

This specimen was peripheral blood, taken 28 days after the second AZD1222 dose. The receptor's source is an adult who received the AZD1222 COVID-19 vaccine. V and J are TRBV6-5 and TRBJ1-5; D gene unclear. This CDR3 reads CASSKDGSNQPQHF. As DNA, the CDR3 is TGTGCCAGCAGCAAGGACGGTAGCAATCAGCCCCAGCATTTT.